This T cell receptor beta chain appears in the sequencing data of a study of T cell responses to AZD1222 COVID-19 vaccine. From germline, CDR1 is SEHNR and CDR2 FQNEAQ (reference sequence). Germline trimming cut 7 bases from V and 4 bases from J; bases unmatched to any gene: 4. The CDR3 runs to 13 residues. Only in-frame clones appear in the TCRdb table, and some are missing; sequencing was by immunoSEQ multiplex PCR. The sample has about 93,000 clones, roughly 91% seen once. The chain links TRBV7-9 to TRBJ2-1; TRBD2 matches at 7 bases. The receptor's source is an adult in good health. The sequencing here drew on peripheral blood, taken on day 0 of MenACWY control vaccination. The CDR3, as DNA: TGTGCCAGCAAATCAGCGGGGTACAATGAGCAGTTCTTC. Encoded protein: CASKSAGYNEQFF.